The text below deals with one TCR beta chain. Its target antigen remains unknown. Base-call qualities are not available, and no considerably larger clone is one nucleotide away. This entry is derived from a study of blood T cells in healthy people across ages (dated by TCRdb to between 2015 and 2016). For context, the study as a whole: In model experiments, roughly one uniquely barcoded TCR beta cDNA molecule per two T cells was captured by template switching. The study measured age-related changes in TCR beta repertoire diversity using deep sequencing normalized with unique cDNA molecular identifiers. Four age groups were formed from the donors: young (average 16 years), middle-aged (approximately 42), aged (about 68) and long-lived (82). To avoid experimental bias, donors of different ages were spread randomly across the sequencing lanes. For two donors (one aged 18 to 30 and one aged 80 or older), the study analyzed two additional independent replicas of 1 million unique cDNA reads from the same blood draw. Results the study describes overall, beyond this receptor: The percentage of naive T cells measured by flow cytometry correlated strongly with observed TCR beta diversity. Compared with the aged group, the long-lived group had more naive CD4+ T cells, fewer expanded clones and increased TCR diversity, a pattern suggesting age selection. The CMV infection status of donors was not known, potentially confounding age-related changes in expanded clonotypes. Observed TCR beta diversity per million T cells fell roughly linearly with age, and a significant reduction was already apparent by age around 40. Estimates of total diversity from one million sequenced T cells were regarded as lower bounds and underestimates. Bulk unsorted PBMC profiling prevented conclusive comparison of naive and antigen-experienced compartments.

Systemically healthy Caucasian individuals from Russia, around 39 in total and aged about 6 to 100 years, were included as donors. Each donor gave ten milliliters of peripheral blood, drawn into EDTA-treated Vacutainer tubes. Ficoll-Paque density-gradient centrifugation was used to isolate PBMCs, with at least 6.5 million per sample. Total RNA was extracted from PBMCs with Trizol reagent, with at least 6 micrograms obtained per sample. For every donor, an aliquot of PBMCs went through flow cytometry to measure the percentages of naive CD45RAhigh/CD27high T cells. CDR1 SEHNR and CDR2 FQNEAQ were looked up in the germline V gene (reference sequence). The CDR3 covers 11 residues, taking in both the cysteine and the phenylalanine. Of all the DNA, just the CDR3 is kept, 33 bases in frame from base 1. Preparation of the library involved 5' RACE. TCRdb lists the instrument as Illumina HiSeq 2500. A second PCR of about 7 to 12 cycles was run with a J-beta primer mix and a sample-barcoded 5' primer. A unique molecular identifier was introduced onto each TCR beta cDNA molecule by a template-switch 5' adaptor carrying 12 random nucleotides. Each sample yielded at least 3 million CDR3-containing paired-end reads. First-strand cDNA was synthesized from all RNA with the Mint cDNA synthesis kit, primed by a TRBC-specific oligonucleotide. Following uracil-DNA glycosylase treatment, a first 18-cycle PCR with universal primers M1SS and BC2_uni_R was performed on all cDNA. In the original analysis: For normalization, 1 million high-quality reads were randomly selected from each sample, with every read carrying a distinct molecular identifier. Instead of being binned into consensus sequences, reads with shared molecular identifiers were discarded. MiTCR, run with a Q25 quality threshold and the strictest error-elimination algorithm, handled CDR3 identification, clonotype clustering and error correction. A nonparametric unseen species model with Euler transformation was used to estimate lower-bound total TCR beta diversity. TCRdb reprocessed the public reads (quality trimming at Q25 with fastp, clone calling with MiXCR) and kept in-frame beta chains. Duplicate CDR3 protein sequences are folded into a single record with the most common DNA and genes. The V and J calls reflect TCRdb's pipeline rather than the authors' work. The sample records about 640,000 distinct CDR3 sequences, roughly 50% of which are singletons. Approximately 37% of the sample belongs to the ten largest clones.

Specimen: blood. The chain was built from TRBV7-9 and TRBJ2-5, with no D gene named confidently. The DNA end favors TRBJ2-7, so the J call may be wrong. The TCR originated in a man between 60 and 75 years old in good health. The CDR3 protein: CASGSAYEQYF. The DNA reads as follows: TGTGCCAGCGGCTCCGCCTACGAGCAGTACTTC.